This TCR beta chain was captured by sequencing in a study of T cell changes during pregnancy in multiple sclerosis. The protocol was immunoSEQ multiplex PCR, while the TCRdb copy is restricted to in-frame clones and leaves out a portion. The top ten hold 2% to 3% of the sample, which has about 98,000 clones, approximately 90% seen once. Germline CDR1 is SGHTA and CDR2 is FQGNSA. With 1 base removed from V and 3 bases from J, the gap between germline ends came to 13 bases. This CDR3 has 16 amino acids. The source is a female donor in good health, enrolled as a control in a pregnancy study. Sequences were derived from peripheral blood, sampled after pregnancy. The chain joins TRBV7-2 to TRBJ1-5; no clear D. CDR3 amino acids: CASSLEFGVNNQPQHF. For the CDR3, the DNA is TGTGCCAGCAGCTTAGAGTTCGGGGTTAACAATCAGCCCCAGCATTTT.